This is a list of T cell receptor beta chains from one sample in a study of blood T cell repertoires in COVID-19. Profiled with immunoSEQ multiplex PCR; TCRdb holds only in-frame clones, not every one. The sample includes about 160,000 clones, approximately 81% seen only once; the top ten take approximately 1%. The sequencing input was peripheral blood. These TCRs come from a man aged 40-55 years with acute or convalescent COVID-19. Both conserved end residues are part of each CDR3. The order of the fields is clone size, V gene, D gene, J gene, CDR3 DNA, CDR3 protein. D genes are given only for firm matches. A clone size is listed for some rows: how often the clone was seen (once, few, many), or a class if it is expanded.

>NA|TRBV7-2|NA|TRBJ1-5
TGTGCCAGCACCTCAGGAGGTAATAGCAATCAGCCCCAGCATTTT
CASTSGGNSNQPQHF
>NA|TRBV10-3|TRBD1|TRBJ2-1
TGTGCCGTCTCCAGGACAGGGGCAATACATGAGCAGTTCTTC
CAVSRTGAIHEQFF
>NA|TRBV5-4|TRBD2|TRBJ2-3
TGTGCCAGCAGCCCGACTAGCGGGGGGGGACGCACAGATACGCAGTATTTT
CASSPTSGGGRTDTQYF
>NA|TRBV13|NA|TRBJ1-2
TGTGCCAGCAGCTTAGGCCAGAACTATGGCTACACCTTC
CASSLGQNYGYTF
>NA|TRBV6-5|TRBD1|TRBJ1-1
TGTGCCAGCAGGCCGGACAGGGGATGGAACACTGAAGCTTTCTTT
CASRPDRGWNTEAFF
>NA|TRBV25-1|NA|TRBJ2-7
TGTGCCAGCAGTGATTGGGGCGCCGAGCAGTACTTC
CASSDWGAEQYF
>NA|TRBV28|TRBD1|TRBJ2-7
TGTGCCAGTCGGGGTCAGGGGGCATCGGTGCAGTACTTC
CASRGQGASVQYF
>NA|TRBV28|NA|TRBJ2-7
TGTGCCAGCAGTTTATTGGACAGCTACGAGCAGTACTTC
CASSLLDSYEQYF
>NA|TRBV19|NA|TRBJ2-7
TGTGCCAGTAAGCCCAGTGCGGGTGATTACGAGCAGTACTTC
CASKPSAGDYEQYF
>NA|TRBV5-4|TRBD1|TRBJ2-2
TGTGCCAGCAACAAAAGAGGAGGCGGGACAGGGGGCACCGGGGAGCTGTTTTTT
CASNKRGGGTGGTGELFF
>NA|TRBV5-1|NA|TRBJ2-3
TGCGCCAGCAGCTCCACTGAGTCCCTCACAGGAGATACGCAGTATTTT
CASSSTESLTGDTQYF
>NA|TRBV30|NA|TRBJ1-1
TGTGCCTGGGGGAGGGTCGCTGAAGCTTTCTTT
CAWGRVAEAFF
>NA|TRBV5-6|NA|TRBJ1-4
TGTGCCAGCAGCTTGAGTACCGAGAGGATAAATGAAAAACTGTTTTTT
CASSLSTERINEKLFF
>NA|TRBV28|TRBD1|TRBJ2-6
TGTGCCACTACAAGACAGGGGTTATTTGGGGCCAACGTCCTGACTTTC
CATTRQGLFGANVLTF
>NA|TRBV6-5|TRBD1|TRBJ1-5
TGTGCCAGCAGGTCTCAGGGGGCTCTAACGGGGCCCCAGCATTTT
CASRSQGALTGPQHF
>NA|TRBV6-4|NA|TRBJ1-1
TGTGCCAGCAGCGATTCCCCGGGGTCGGGCGCAGCTTTCTTT
CASSDSPGSGAAFF
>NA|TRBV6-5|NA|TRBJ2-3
TGTGCCAGCAGTCCCGGGACAATAAGCACAGATACGCAGTATTTT
CASSPGTISTDTQYF
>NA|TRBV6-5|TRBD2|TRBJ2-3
TGTGCCAGCAGTTGGACTAGCGGGGTAGCGGTTGATACGCAGTATTTT
CASSWTSGVAVDTQYF
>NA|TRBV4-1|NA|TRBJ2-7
TGCGCCAGCAGCCAAACAGGGAAGGGTTCCTACGAGCAGTACTTC
CASSQTGKGSYEQYF
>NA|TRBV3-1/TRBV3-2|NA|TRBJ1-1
TGTGCCAGCAGCCGACAGGATAACACTGAAGCTTTCTTT
CASSRQDNTEAFF
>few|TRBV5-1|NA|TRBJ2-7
TGCGCCAGCAGCTTGGAACAGGCCCGCTCCTACGAGCAGTACTTC
CASSLEQARSYEQYF
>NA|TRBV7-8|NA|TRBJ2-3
TGTGCCAGCAGCTTAAGGGGCCAGGCGAGTACGCAGTATTTT
CASSLRGQASTQYF
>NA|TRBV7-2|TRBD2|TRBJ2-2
TGTGCCAGCAGCTTAACACGGGGGGACACCGGGGAGCTGTTTTTT
CASSLTRGDTGELFF
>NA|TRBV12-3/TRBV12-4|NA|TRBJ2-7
TGTGCCAGCAGTTTAGACAGTGCCTACGAGCAGTACTTC
CASSLDSAYEQYF
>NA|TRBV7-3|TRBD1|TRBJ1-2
TGTGCCAGCAGCCCAGGACAGGGTGTTGGCTACACCTTC
CASSPGQGVGYTF
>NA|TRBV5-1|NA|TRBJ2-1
TGCGCCAGCAGCTTGAGGCAGGGCCATGAGCAGTTCTTC
CASSLRQGHEQFF
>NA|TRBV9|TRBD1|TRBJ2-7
TGTGCCAGCAGCGAGACAGGGAGCTCCTACGAGCAGTACTTC
CASSETGSSYEQYF
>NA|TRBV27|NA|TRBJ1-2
TGTGCCAGCAGGGCTTCGGGTTTCTATGGCTACACCTTC
CASRASGFYGYTF
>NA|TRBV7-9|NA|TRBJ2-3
TGTGCCAGCAGCTCGTCACTAGTTCCGCAGTATTTT
CASSSSLVPQYF
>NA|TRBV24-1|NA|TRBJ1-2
TGTGCCACCAGTGACCCTGCTGGGAGATCCGGTGGCCTCTATGGCTACACCTTC
CATSDPAGRSGGLYGYTF
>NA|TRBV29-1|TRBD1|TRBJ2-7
TGCAGCGTTGAGGGACAGGGGAACGAGCAGTACTTC
CSVEGQGNEQYF
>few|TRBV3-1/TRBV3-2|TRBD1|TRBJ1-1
TGTGCCAGCAGCCAACCGACAGGGGGCGGTAAAACTGAAGCTTTCTTT
CASSQPTGGGKTEAFF
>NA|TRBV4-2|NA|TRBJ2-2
TGTGCCAGCAGCCAAGATATTAACACCGGGGAGCTGTTTTTT
CASSQDINTGELFF
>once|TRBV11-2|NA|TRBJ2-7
TGTGCCAGCAGCGCCACACCCTACGAGCAGTACTTC
CASSATPYEQYF
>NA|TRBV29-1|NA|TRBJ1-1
TGCAGCGCCGAAGGATCCGGGAGGGGTACTGAAGCTTTCTTT
CSAEGSGRGTEAFF
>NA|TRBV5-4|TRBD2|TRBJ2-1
TGTGCCAGCAGCTTTGGCGGGGGGGCCTATAATGAGCAGTTCTTC
CASSFGGGAYNEQFF
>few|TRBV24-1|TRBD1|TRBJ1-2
TGTGCCACCAGTGTTAGTCCCGGGACAGGGAAGGGATATGGCTACACCTTC
CATSVSPGTGKGYGYTF
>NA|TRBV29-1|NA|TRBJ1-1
TGCAGCGTTGACCCGGGAATGAACACTGAAGCTTTCTTT
CSVDPGMNTEAFF
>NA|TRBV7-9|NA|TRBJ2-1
TGTGCCAGCAGCCCACGGGGGGCGGGGGCCGATTACAATGAGCAGTTCTTC
CASSPRGAGADYNEQFF
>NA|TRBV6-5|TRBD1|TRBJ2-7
TGTGCCGGTCCCGACAGGGCCTACGAGCAGTACTTC
CAGPDRAYEQYF
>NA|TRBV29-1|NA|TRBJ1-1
TGCAGCGTAGCCGCCCAAATGAACACTGAAGCTTTCTTT
CSVAAQMNTEAFF
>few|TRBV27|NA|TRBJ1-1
TGTGCCAGCAGTCCTCCAGGCACTGAAGCTTTCTTT
CASSPPGTEAFF
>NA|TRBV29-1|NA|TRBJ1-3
TGCAGCGTTGACGGGGGTTCAAACACCATATATTTT
CSVDGGSNTIYF
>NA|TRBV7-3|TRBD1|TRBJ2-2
TGTGCCAGCAGCCCGACAGGGGGGATCGGGGAGCTGTTTTTT
CASSPTGGIGELFF
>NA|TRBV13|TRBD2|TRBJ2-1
TGTGCCAGCAGCCCCGGGACTAGCGTCCCGGAATCCTACAATGAGCAGTTCTTC
CASSPGTSVPESYNEQFF
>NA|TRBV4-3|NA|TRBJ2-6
TGCGCCAGCAGCCACGATTTTTCGAGCTCTGGGGCCAACGTCCTGACTTTC
CASSHDFSSSGANVLTF
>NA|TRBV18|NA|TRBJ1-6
TGTGCCAGCTCACCGTGGGCGGACGGACAAAATAATTCACCCCTCCACTTT
CASSPWADGQNNSPLHF
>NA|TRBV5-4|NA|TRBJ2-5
TGTGCCAGCAGCCAACTAGATGGAAAAGAGACCCAGTACTTC
CASSQLDGKETQYF
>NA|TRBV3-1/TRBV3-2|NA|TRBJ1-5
TGTGCCAGCAGCCAAGATAGACAGCCCCAGCATTTT
CASSQDRQPQHF
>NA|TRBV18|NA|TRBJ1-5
TGTGCCAGCTCAGGGCAGGGAGGTAGTGGTCAGCCCCAGCATTTT
CASSGQGGSGQPQHF
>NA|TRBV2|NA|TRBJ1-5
TGTGCCAGCAGCGGCGGTCAGCCCCAGCATTTT
CASSGGQPQHF